The rows below give T cell receptor beta chains drawn from one sample of a study of cytomegalovirus exposure and HLA in healthy donors. Assay: immunoSEQ multiplex PCR; the TCRdb copy retains only in-frame clones and omits some. The table shows 55,000 to 80,000 clones, with roughly 95% occurring only once. The specimen sequenced was PBMCs. These receptors were obtained from a man aged 18 to 30 in good health and CMV-seronegative. CDR3s leave out the opening cysteine and the closing phenylalanine or tryptophan. Fields, in order: clone size, V gene, CDR3 protein. Some rows have no size entry. The others give once, few or many, or a class for an expanded clone.

. TRBV30 AWRRGGNTIY
. TRBV19 ASSIGGDGYT
. TRBV2 ASSGAVTAYEQY
. TRBV6-4 ASSQGAGTYNEQF
. TRBV5-1 ASSADNRGGEKLF
. TRBV19 ASSIPPRGPQH
. TRBV5-5 ASSLALAGGTND
few TRBV5-4 ASSLKGQGDTEAF
. TRBV30 AWRKPTTGSGNTIY
few TRBV9 ASSRDIDNEQF
. TRBV2 ASSESGGRWDYGYT
. TRBV27 ASSFSGGTQETQY
. TRBV12-5 ASARSGGVYEQY
once TRBV29-1 SGNLFGGETQY
. TRBV21-1 ASSPGLGTDTQY
. TRBV25-1 ASSPPWDRENTDTQY
. TRBV5-8 ASSPWEQETQY
. TRBV25-1 ASSERPGDLGLF
. TRBV10-3 AISEYTVGLEEQY
. TRBV11-2 ASSQLRGRGYTEAF
. TRBV28 ASSRDRGTYGYT
. TRBV11-2 ASSLVGTGMSSPLH
. TRBV23-1 ASSQSAGPINYGYT
. TRBV7-3 ASSLEGSITEAF
. TRBV7-6 ASSGYRGHTEAF
. TRBV4-3 ASSQNSGLNLAYEQY
. TRBV27 ASGLEAGYEQY
. TRBV28 ASRGQGGQTQY
. TRBV5-6 ASSSWDTRYEQY
. TRBV7-9 ASSPPRGAMNTEAF
. TRBV27 ASSYGDTDTQY
. TRBV7-9 ASSLLGGNTEAF